This T cell receptor (beta chain) stems from a study of cytotoxic CD8 clonotypes in ibrutinib-treated CLL. General study findings and limits: Timing of sampling differed between sustained-remission and progressing patients.

The V and J ends lost 4 bases and 7 bases, in that order; junction bases with no gene match: 18. This CDR3 is built from 18 residues. The germline gives CDR1 MDHEN, CDR2 SYDVKM. The assay was immunoSEQ multiplex PCR, and TCRdb's table has in-frame clones only and misses some. Of 150,000 or so clones in the sample, around 80% were seen once. Details on this clone: Its antigen is unidentified.

The clonotype comes from a human donor with chronic lymphocytic leukemia. The V call is TRBV28, the J call TRBJ2-1; 8 nucleotides line up with TRBD2. The specimen was PBMCs, collected after 24 months of ibrutinib treatment. CDR3: CASSSPLGGSGASNEQFF. In DNA, the CDR3 is TGTGCCAGCAGTTCCCCCCTTGGAGGTAGCGGGGCTAGTAATGAGCAGTTCTTC.